Shown below are 29 T cell receptor beta chains from a single sample sequenced in a study of blood T cell repertoires in COVID-19. Sequenced by immunoSEQ multiplex PCR; TCRdb stores in-frame clones only, minus some. Of approximately 410,000 clones listed, 80% to 90% are singletons. What was sequenced was peripheral blood. The receptors derive from a woman aged 25 to 39 with active or convalescent COVID-19.

V gene TRBV9 combines with J gene TRBJ1-2; TRBD1 agrees at 8 bases. Trimming cost V 0 bases and J 3 bases; bases outside gene matches: 4. Per germline, CDR1 SGDLS and CDR2 YYNGEE. This CDR3 region has 15 residues. The CDR3 bases are TGTGCCAGCAGCGTAGAGGGGACAGGCGACTATGGCTACACCTTC. Its translation is CASSVEGTGDYGYTF.

This clone appeared a single time. CDR3 protein: CASSEELGVLGEQYF. Written as DNA, the CDR3 is TGTGCCAGCAGTGAAGAGTTAGGGGTATTAGGGGAGCAGTACTTC. The chain carries TRBV6-1 and TRBJ2-7; weak D call: TRBD1 (5 bases). Looked up from germline, CDR1 is MNHNS and CDR2 is SASEGT. This CDR3 contains 15 residues. Trimming removed 1 base from V and 7 bases from J, with 17 bases in between.

The rearrangement uses TRBV3-1 (or the pseudogene TRBV3-2) and TRBJ2-7; unclear D gene. Trimming took off 1 base at V and 2 bases at J, with 15 bases between the two ends. The CDR3 consists of 16 residues. Germline V CDR1 and CDR2: LGHDT, YNNKEL (reference sequence). CDR3 residues: CASSQGADKQTYEQYF. CDR3 nucleotides: TGTGCCAGCAGCCAAGGGGCCGACAAGCAAACCTACGAGCAGTACTTC.

The rearrangement links TRBV9 to TRBJ2-3, with TRBD2 matching 14 bases. The junction had 16 bases not matched to a gene; V was cut back by 3 bases and J by 4 bases. This CDR3 contains 20 residues. CDR1 and CDR2 from the germline V gene are SGDLS and YYNGEE. The CDR3 region has the DNA TGTGCCAGCAGCGATACGGGACTAGCGGGAGAGGGGCCCGATGCAGATACGCAGTATTTT. Amino acids: CASSDTGLAGEGPDADTQYF.

This clone appeared a single time. The rearrangement joins TRBV12-3 or TRBV12-4 to TRBJ1-2; the D is unclear. Between the trimmed V and J ends, which lost 6 bases and 8 bases, there was a span of 13 bases. The CDR3 is made up of 12 amino acids. CDR3 in amino acids: CASSPLPQGYTF. Here the CDR3 DNA reads TGTGCCAGCAGCCCTCTCCCGCAGGGCTACACCTTC.

The chain links TRBV6-2 or TRBV6-3 to TRBJ1-2; 9 bases map to TRBD1. Germline values: CDR1 MNHEY, CDR2 SVGEGT. J was trimmed by 4 bases and V by 2 bases; bases with no gene match: 11. The CDR3 sequence is 17 residues long. CDR3 loop: CASSYRDREGLFYGYTF. The CDR3, as DNA: TGTGCCAGCAGTTACCGGGACAGGGAAGGTCTTTTCTATGGCTACACCTTC.

This rearrangement joins TRBV11-2 to TRBJ2-2, with 7 positions matching TRBD1. The length of the CDR3 is 16 residues. The ends lost 0 bases at V and 2 bases at J; junction bases unmatched: 3. Germline V lookup: CDR1 SGHAT, CDR2 FQNNGV. The CDR3 DNA reads TGTGCCAGCAGCTTAGAGGGACAGACTAACACCGGGGAGCTGTTTTTT. As protein: CASSLEGQTNTGELFF. The whole variable domain, remainder taken from reference TRBV11-2 and TRBJ2-2, is EAGVAQSPRYKIIEKRQSVAFWCNPISGHATLYWYQQILGQGPKLLIQFQNNGVVDDSQLPKDRFSAERLKGVDSTLKIQPAKLEDSAVYLCASSLEGQTNTGELFFGEGSRLTVL.

The chain couples TRBV6-4 to TRBJ2-4, with D maybe TRBD2 (6 bases). There are 15 residues in the CDR3. V was pared by 0 bases and J by 9 bases, with 15 bases between. The V gene's germline CDR1 is MRHNA and CDR2 SNTAGT. The CDR3 here is CASSDSPGDPAIQYF. The CDR3 nucleotides read TGTGCCAGCAGTGACTCACCGGGGGACCCGGCCATTCAGTACTTC.

This clone showed up just once. The rearrangement joins TRBV3-1 (or the pseudogene TRBV3-2) to TRBJ2-1; D not certain. V gave up 4 bases and J gave up 1 base, with 5 bases separating them. Germline lookup yields CDR1 LGHDT and CDR2 YNNKEL (reference sequence). The CDR3 is made up of 13 amino acids. The CDR3 sequence: CASSPVSYNEQFF. Written as DNA, the CDR3 is TGTGCCAGCAGCCCAGTTTCCTACAATGAGCAGTTCTTC.

This chain joins TRBV11-3 and TRBJ2-1; the match to TRBD2 covers 8 bases. There are 16 residues in the CDR3. J gave up 7 bases and V 2 bases, and 10 bases lay outside the gene matches. Germline V gives CDR1 SGHNT, CDR2 YENEEA. CDR3 DNA: TGTGCCAGCAGCTTAAGCGGGGGAGGGGCTGATAATGAGCAGTTCTTC. Its protein product is CASSLSGGGADNEQFF.

This rearrangement joins TRBV5-6 to TRBJ1-2; 8 bases are shared with TRBD1. Germline CDR1 reads SGHDT; CDR2 reads YYEEEE. Trimming cost V 2 bases and J 3 bases; bases outside gene matches: 9. This CDR3 has 16 residues. In DNA form, the CDR3 reads TGTGCCAGCAGCTTCTACGACCAGGGGGCAGACTATGGCTACACCTTC. This encodes CASSFYDQGADYGYTF.

The chain couples TRBV5-4 to TRBJ2-7; 7 bases fit TRBD1. This CDR3 contains 14 residues. V was pared by 4 bases and J by 5 bases, with 9 bases of the junction left unmatched. Per the germline V gene, CDR1 is SGHNT and CDR2 is YYREEE (reference sequence). As DNA, the CDR3 is TGTGCCAGCAGCCTTGACAGGGTAGGGGACGAGCAGTACTTC. It yields the protein CASSLDRVGDEQYF.

This chain joins TRBV30 and TRBJ1-2, with 7 bases aligning to TRBD1. V dropped 7 bases and J dropped 4; count of bases not matched to a gene: 6. The CDR3 runs to 12 residues. Germline V gives CDR1 GTSNPN, CDR2 SVGIG (reference sequence). CDR3 sequence reads: CASQTGLYGYTF. CDR3 bases: TGTGCCTCTCAGACAGGGCTCTATGGCTACACCTTC.

The chain joins TRBV3-1 (or the pseudogene TRBV3-2) to TRBJ2-5; TRBD2 matches 7 bases. The CDR3 sequence is 18 residues long. Germline assignment: CDR1 LGHDT and CDR2 YNNKEL (reference sequence). The V gene end was trimmed by 1 base and the J gene end by 5 bases; junction bases not matched to a gene: 16. Here the CDR3 reads CASSQGGASGGMGETQYF. The CDR3 nucleotides are TGTGCCAGCAGCCAAGGTGGGGCCTCGGGGGGAATGGGGGAGACCCAGTACTTC.

The chain joins TRBV5-1 to TRBJ2-7; TRBD2 might be the D (5 bases). V dropped 5 bases and J dropped 3 bases, with 18 bases sitting between them. The germline V gene has CDR1 SGHRS and CDR2 YFSETQ. This CDR3 contains 15 residues. CDR3: CASSLGLSMDYEQYF. The CDR3 DNA follows: TGCGCCAGCAGTCTTGGACTGTCGATGGACTACGAGCAGTACTTC.

This clone was seen just once. The V gene is TRBV2, the J gene TRBJ1-4; D is unresolved. The CDR3 has 14 residues. V was shortened by 4 bases and J by 4 bases, with 10 bases between the two germline ends. The V gene's germline CDR1 is SNHLY and CDR2 FYNNEI. Here the CDR3 reads CASSVGQFNEKLFF. As DNA, the CDR3 is TGTGCCAGCAGTGTTGGGCAGTTTAATGAAAAACTGTTTTTT.

The gene calls are TRBV24-1 and TRBJ2-3; TRBD1 is a possible D gene (6 bases). CDR1 KGHDR and CDR2 SFDVKD come from the germline V gene. The length of the CDR3 is 14 residues. V shed 5 bases and J shed 0 bases, with 8 bases lying between them. CDR3 bases: TGTGCCACCAGTGCACAGGGCAGCACAGATACGCAGTATTTT. Translated: CATSAQGSTDTQYF.

The chain employs TRBV6-1 and TRBJ2-3, with D possibly TRBD2 on 6 matching bases. The CDR3 length is 15 residues. Deletions cut 0 bases from V and 10 bases from J, with 17 bases between. Per the germline V gene, CDR1 is MNHNS and CDR2 is SASEGT. The CDR3 here is CASSEAWGSGLPQYF. CDR3 nucleotides: TGTGCCAGCAGTGAAGCGTGGGGCAGCGGGTTGCCGCAGTATTTT.

This chain uses TRBV5-5 with TRBJ1-1, with D perhaps matching TRBD1 (5 bases). The V gene lost 1 base and the J gene lost 4 bases, with 14 bases spanning the gap. Germline CDR1 reads SGHKS; CDR2 reads YYEKEE (reference sequence). The CDR3 has 15 amino acids. The CDR3 loop reads CASSLFQGSGTEAFF. The DNA of the CDR3 is TGTGCCAGCAGCTTGTTTCAGGGATCCGGCACTGAAGCTTTCTTT.

This chain uses TRBV9 with TRBJ2-5; D might be TRBD1 (7 bases). Germline V CDR1 and CDR2: SGDLS, YYNGEE. V was cut by 4 bases and J by 4 bases, with 17 bases left in between. The CDR3 has 15 residues. As DNA, the CDR3 is TGTGCCAGCAGCACCCAGGGGGGCGAACCAGAGACCCAGTACTTC. Translated: CASSTQGGEPETQYF.

The chain is built from TRBV5-6 and TRBJ2-3; 7 nucleotides line up with TRBD2. V was clipped by 3 bases and J by 4 bases; unmatched bases: 8. Germline CDR1 is SGHDT and CDR2 is YYEEEE. The CDR3 sequence is 15 residues long. The CDR3 DNA follows: TGTGCCAGCAGCTCATTACGGGGGAGGGCAGATACGCAGTATTTT. The encoded protein is CASSSLRGRADTQYF.

The V call is TRBV7-2, the J call TRBJ2-7; 11 bases fit TRBD1. The V segment lost 5 bases and the J segment 4 bases; nucleotides outside the gene matches: 7. This CDR3 has 15 residues. Looked up from germline, CDR1 is SGHTA and CDR2 is FQGNSA. Here the CDR3 reads CASSLSGTGGYEQYF. The CDR3 nucleotides read TGTGCCAGCAGCCTATCCGGGACAGGGGGATACGAGCAGTACTTC.

CDR3 sequence (DNA): TGTGCCTGGTGGACTGGACAGGGGAGTTCCTACGAGCAGTACTTC. Its translation: CAWWTGQGSSYEQYF. This sequence joins TRBV30 and TRBJ2-7, with 9 bases lining up with TRBD1. The length of the CDR3 is 15 residues. J lost 1 base, V lost 5 bases, and 9 bases had no gene match. Per germline, CDR1 GTSNPN and CDR2 SVGIG (reference sequence).

The J gene is TRBJ1-1, the V gene TRBV20-1; perhaps TRBD1 as D (5 bases). Germline V gene data show CDR1 as DFQATT and CDR2 as SNEGSKA (reference sequence). V was trimmed by 3 bases and J by 1 base, leaving 9 bases between them. This CDR3 region has 13 residues. The CDR3 spells CSASVQGNTEAFF. CDR3 nucleotides: TGCAGTGCTAGTGTCCAGGGGAACACTGAAGCTTTCTTT.

The chain employs TRBV11-2 and TRBJ1-1; D is perhaps TRBD1 (6 bases). V was trimmed by 3 bases and J by 5 bases, leaving 13 bases between them. The CDR3 runs 14 residues. The germline gives CDR1 SGHAT, CDR2 FQNNGV. CDR3 sequence reads: CASSLNRDGTEAFF. The DNA for the CDR3 is TGTGCCAGCAGCTTGAACAGGGATGGGACTGAAGCTTTCTTT. Based on the CDR3 plus reference TRBV11-2 and TRBJ1-1, the full variable domain is EAGVAQSPRYKIIEKRQSVAFWCNPISGHATLYWYQQILGQGPKLLIQFQNNGVVDDSQLPKDRFSAERLKGVDSTLKIQPAKLEDSAVYLCASSLNRDGTEAFFGQGTRLTVV.

V and J are TRBV14 and TRBJ2-5, with TRBD1 identical over 9 bases. There are 18 residues in the CDR3. Germline CDR1 and CDR2: SGHDN and FVKESK. The V gene end was trimmed by 0 bases and the J gene end by 2 bases; junction bases not matched to a gene: 10. The DNA of the CDR3 is TGTGCCAGCAGCCAAGACTCACCTCAGACAGGGGGACAAGAGACCCAGTACTTC. Protein sequence: CASSQDSPQTGGQETQYF.

This rearrangement joins TRBV3-1 (or the pseudogene TRBV3-2) to TRBJ1-3, with TRBD1 matching 8 bases. CDR3 length: 17 amino acids. J was trimmed by 4 bases and V by 4 bases; bases with no gene match: 12. Per the germline V gene, CDR1 is LGHDT and CDR2 is YNNKEL (reference sequence). The CDR3 DNA reads as TGTGCCAGCAGCCCAGGGGGCGCGGGAGTCCTCGGAAACACCATATATTTT. As protein: CASSPGGAGVLGNTIYF.

V gene TRBV7-9 combines with J gene TRBJ1-2, with TRBD1 as a possible D gene (6 bases). The CDR3 length is 14 residues. Per the germline V gene, CDR1 is SEHNR and CDR2 is FQNEAQ (reference sequence). Trimming shortened V by 5 bases and J by 6 bases, and 16 bases separated the two germline ends. CDR3 DNA: TGTGCCAGCAGCGGGTTACAGGGCATTGATGGCTACACCTTC. This gives the protein CASSGLQGIDGYTF.

The CDR3 loop is CASSQFVGNEQYF. CDR3 DNA: TGTGCCAGCAGCCAATTCGTCGGGAACGAGCAGTACTTC. The rearrangement links TRBV3-1 (or the pseudogene TRBV3-2) to TRBJ2-7; maybe TRBD2 (5 bases). CDR3 size: 13 residues. In germline, CDR1 is LGHDT, CDR2 YNNKEL (reference sequence). Between the trimmed V and J ends, which lost 2 bases and 5 bases, there was a span of 10 bases.